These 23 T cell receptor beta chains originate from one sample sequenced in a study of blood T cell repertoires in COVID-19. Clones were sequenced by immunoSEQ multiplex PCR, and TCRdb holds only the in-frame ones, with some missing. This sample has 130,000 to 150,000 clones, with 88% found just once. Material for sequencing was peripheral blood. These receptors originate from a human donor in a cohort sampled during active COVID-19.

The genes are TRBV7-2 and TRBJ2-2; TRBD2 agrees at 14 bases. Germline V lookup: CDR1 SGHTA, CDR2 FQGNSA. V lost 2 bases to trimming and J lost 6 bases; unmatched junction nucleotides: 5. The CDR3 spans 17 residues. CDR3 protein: CASSLTPTSGRAGELFF. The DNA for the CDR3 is TGTGCCAGCAGCTTAACCCCGACTAGCGGGAGGGCCGGGGAGCTGTTTTTT.

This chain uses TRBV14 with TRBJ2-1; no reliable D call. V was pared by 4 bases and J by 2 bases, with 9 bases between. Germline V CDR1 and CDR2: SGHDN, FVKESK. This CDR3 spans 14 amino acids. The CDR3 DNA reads TGTGCCAGCAGCCCCGACATAACCTACAATGAGCAGTTCTTC. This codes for CASSPDITYNEQFF.

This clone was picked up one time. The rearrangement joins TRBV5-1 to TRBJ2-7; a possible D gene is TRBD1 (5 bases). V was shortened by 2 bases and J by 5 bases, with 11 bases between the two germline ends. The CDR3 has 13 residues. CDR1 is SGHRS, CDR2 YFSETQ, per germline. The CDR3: CASSFPGSNEQYF. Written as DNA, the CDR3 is TGCGCCAGCAGCTTCCCAGGGTCCAACGAGCAGTACTTC.

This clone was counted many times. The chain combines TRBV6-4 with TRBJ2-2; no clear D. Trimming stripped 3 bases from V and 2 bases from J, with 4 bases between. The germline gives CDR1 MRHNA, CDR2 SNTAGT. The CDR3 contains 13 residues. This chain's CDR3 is CASSESNTGELFF. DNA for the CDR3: TGTGCCAGCAGTGAATCTAACACCGGGGAGCTGTTTTTT.

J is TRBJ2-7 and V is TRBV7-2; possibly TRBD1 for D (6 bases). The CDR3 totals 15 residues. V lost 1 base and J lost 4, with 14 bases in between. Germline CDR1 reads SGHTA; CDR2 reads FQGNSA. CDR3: CASSLGRERGYEQYF. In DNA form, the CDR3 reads TGTGCCAGCAGCTTAGGTAGGGAGAGGGGGTACGAGCAGTACTTC.

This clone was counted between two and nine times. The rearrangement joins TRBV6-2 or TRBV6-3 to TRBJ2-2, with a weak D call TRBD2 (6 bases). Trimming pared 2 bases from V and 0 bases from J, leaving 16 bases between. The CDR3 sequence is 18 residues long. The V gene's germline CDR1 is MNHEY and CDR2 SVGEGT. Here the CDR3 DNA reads TGTGCCAGCAGTTACGATGGTAGGCGGGAAGCGAACACCGGGGAGCTGTTTTTT. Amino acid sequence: CASSYDGRREANTGELFF.

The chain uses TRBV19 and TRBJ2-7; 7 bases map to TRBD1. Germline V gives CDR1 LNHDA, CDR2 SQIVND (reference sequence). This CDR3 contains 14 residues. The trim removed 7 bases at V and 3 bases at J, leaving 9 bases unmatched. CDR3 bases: TGTGCCAGTACCAGGACAGGAATAAACTACGAGCAGTACTTC. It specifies CASTRTGINYEQYF.

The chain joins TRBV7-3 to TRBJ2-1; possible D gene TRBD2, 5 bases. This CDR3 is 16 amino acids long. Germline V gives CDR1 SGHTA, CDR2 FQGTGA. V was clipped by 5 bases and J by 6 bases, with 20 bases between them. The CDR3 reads CASSPRGFAVGNEQFF. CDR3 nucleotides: TGTGCCAGCAGCCCCCGGGGTTTCGCTGTCGGCAATGAGCAGTTCTTC.

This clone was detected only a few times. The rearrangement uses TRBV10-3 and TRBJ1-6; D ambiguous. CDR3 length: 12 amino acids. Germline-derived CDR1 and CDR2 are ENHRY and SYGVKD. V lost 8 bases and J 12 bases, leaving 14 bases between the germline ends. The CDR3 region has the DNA TGTGCCATCGGTTCGGGGTTGGGACCCCTCCACTTT. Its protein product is CAIGSGLGPLHF.

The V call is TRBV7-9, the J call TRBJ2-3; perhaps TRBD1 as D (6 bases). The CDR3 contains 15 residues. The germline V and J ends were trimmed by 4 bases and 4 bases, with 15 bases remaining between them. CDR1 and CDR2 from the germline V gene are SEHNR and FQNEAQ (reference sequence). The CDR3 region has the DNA TGTGCCAGCAGCTACGGACAGACGGACGCAGATACGCAGTATTTT. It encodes CASSYGQTDADTQYF.

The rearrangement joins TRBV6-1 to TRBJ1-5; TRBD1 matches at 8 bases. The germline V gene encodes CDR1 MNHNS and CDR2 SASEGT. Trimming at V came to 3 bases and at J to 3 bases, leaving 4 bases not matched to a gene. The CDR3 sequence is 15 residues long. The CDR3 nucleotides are TGTGCCAGCAGTGACAACAGGGGGTCCAATCAGCCCCAGCATTTT. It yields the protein CASSDNRGSNQPQHF.

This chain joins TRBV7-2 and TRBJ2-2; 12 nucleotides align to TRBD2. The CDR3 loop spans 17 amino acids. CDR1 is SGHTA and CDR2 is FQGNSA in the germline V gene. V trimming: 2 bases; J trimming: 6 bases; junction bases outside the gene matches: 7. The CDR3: CASSLLRTSGAPGELFF. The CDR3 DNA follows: TGTGCCAGCAGCTTATTGAGGACTAGCGGGGCTCCCGGGGAGCTGTTTTTT.

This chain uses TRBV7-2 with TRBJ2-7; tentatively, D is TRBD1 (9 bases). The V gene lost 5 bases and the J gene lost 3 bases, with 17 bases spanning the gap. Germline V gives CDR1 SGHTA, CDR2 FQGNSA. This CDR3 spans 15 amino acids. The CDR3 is CASSPGGTGIYEQYF. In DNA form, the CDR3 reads TGTGCCAGCAGCCCGGGAGGGACAGGGATCTACGAGCAGTACTTC.

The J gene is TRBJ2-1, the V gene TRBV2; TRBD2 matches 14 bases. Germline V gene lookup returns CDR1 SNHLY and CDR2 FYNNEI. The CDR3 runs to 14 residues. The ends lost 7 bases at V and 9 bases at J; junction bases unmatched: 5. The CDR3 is CASTRGLAGGEQFF. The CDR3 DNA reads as TGTGCCAGCACCCGAGGACTAGCGGGAGGTGAGCAGTTCTTC.

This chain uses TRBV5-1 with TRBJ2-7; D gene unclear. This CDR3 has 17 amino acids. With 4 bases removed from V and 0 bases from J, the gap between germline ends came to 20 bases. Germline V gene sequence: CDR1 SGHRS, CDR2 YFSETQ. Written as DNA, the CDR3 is TGCGCCAGCAGCAGATCAGGCAGCAGATTAAGCTCCTACGAGCAGTACTTC. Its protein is CASSRSGSRLSSYEQYF.

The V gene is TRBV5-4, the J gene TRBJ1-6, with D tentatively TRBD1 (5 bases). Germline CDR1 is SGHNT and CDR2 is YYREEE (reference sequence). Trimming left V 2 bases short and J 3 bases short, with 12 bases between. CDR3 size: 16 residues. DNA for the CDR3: TGTGCCAGCAGCTTCAGGTCAGGGAACTATAATTCACCCCTCCACTTT. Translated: CASSFRSGNYNSPLHF.

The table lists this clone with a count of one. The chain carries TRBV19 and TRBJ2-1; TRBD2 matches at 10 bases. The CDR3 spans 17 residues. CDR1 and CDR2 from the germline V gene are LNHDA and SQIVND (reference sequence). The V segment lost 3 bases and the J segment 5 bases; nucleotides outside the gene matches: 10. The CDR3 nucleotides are TGTGCCAGTAGTATCGGGTCAGCGGGAGGGGCCAACAATGAGCAGTTCTTC. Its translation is CASSIGSAGGANNEQFF.

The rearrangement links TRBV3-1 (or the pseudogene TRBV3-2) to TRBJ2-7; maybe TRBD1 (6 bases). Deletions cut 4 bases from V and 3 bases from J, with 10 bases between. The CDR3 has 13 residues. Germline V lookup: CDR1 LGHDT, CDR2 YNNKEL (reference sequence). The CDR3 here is CASSRSGDYEQYF. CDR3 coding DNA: TGTGCCAGCAGCCGATCAGGGGACTACGAGCAGTACTTC.

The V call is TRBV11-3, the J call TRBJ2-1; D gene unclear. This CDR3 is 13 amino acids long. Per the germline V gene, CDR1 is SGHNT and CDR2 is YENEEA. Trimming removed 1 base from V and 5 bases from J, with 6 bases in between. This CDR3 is CASSLGRDNEQFF. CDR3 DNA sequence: TGTGCCAGCAGCTTAGGACGGGACAATGAGCAGTTCTTC. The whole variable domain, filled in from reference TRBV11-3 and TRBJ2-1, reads EAGVVQSPRYKIIEKKQPVAFWCNPISGHNTLYWYLQNLGQGPELLIRYENEEAVDDSQLPKDRFSAERLKGVDSTLKIQPAELGDSAVYLCASSLGRDNEQFFGPGTRLTVL.

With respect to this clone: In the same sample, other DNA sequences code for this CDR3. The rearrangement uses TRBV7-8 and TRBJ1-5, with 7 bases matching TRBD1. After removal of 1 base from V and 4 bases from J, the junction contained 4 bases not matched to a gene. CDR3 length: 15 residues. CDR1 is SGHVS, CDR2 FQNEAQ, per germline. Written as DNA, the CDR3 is TGTGCCAGCAGCTTAGGACAGGGTCGGAATCAGCCCCAGCATTTT. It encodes CASSLGQGRNQPQHF.

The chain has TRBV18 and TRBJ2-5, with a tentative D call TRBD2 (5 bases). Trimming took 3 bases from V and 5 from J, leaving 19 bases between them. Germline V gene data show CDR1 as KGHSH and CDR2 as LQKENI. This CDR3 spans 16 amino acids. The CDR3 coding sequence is TGTGCCAGCTCACCGTCTACGGGGTTAGTCTCTGAGACCCAGTACTTC. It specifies CASSPSTGLVSETQYF.

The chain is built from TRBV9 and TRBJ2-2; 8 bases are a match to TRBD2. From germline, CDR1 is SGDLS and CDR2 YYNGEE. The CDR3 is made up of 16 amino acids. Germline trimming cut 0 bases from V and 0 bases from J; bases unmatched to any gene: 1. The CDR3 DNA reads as TGTGCCAGCAGCGTAGAACTAGCGGCGAACACCGGGGAGCTGTTTTTT. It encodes CASSVELAANTGELFF.

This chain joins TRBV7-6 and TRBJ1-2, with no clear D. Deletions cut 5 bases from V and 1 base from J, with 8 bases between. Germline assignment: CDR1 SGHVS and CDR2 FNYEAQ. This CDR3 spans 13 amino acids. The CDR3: CASSPADNYGYTF. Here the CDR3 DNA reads TGTGCCAGCAGCCCCGCGGATAACTATGGCTACACCTTC.